Below, 18 T cell receptor beta chains from the same sample are listed, as sequenced in a study of T cell repertoires in cytomegalovirus infection. These TCRs' antigens remain unknown. TCRdb reprocessed the reads via MiXCR and lists one record per CDR3 protein. The table records roughly 920,000 distinct CDR3 sequences, approximately 30% of them present only once. Sequenced material: cultured CD8+ T cells from PBMCs, taken from culture after CMV antigen stimulation. Every receptor here comes from a human donor in good health (CMV status not recorded). Some clones in this sample may be carry-over from other donors' samples.

V and J are TRBV29-1 and TRBJ2-7; D may be TRBD2 (6 bases). Trimming took off 1 base at V and 2 bases at J, with 9 bases between the two ends. This CDR3 is 13 amino acids long. CDR1 is SQVTM and CDR2 is ANQGSEA in the germline V gene. This CDR3 reads CSVEAEGPYEQYF. CDR3 DNA sequence: TGCAGCGTTGAAGCGGAGGGCCCCTACGAGCAGTACTTC.

This clonotype was detected only a few times. The chain employs TRBV27 and TRBJ2-1; D is perhaps TRBD2 (7 bases). The germline CDR1 and CDR2 sequences are MNHEY and SMNVEV (reference sequence). The CDR3 contains 16 residues. V was shortened by 0 bases and J by 6 bases, with 15 bases between the two germline ends. This CDR3 reads CASSLSGGALANEQFF. CDR3 bases: TGTGCCAGCAGTTTATCAGGGGGGGCCCTTGCCAATGAGCAGTTCTTC.

The J gene is TRBJ1-2, the V gene TRBV7-6; D is undetermined. This CDR3 is 14 amino acids long. Germline V CDR1 and CDR2: SGHVS, FNYEAQ. V was clipped by 3 bases and J by 8 bases, with 16 bases between them. The CDR3 region has the DNA TGTGCCAGCAGCTTTGGCTGGGATAGCGGGGGCTACACCTTC. It translates to CASSFGWDSGGYTF.

This clonotype was recorded a few times. The chain has TRBV7-6 and TRBJ1-1; weak D call: TRBD1 (5 bases). CDR1 and CDR2 from the germline V gene are SGHVS and FNYEAQ. V dropped 1 base and J dropped 2 bases, with 11 bases sitting between them. The CDR3 totals 15 residues. Here the CDR3 DNA reads TGTGCCAGCAGCTTAGAATGGCAGGGTAACACTGAAGCTTTCTTT. This gives the protein CASSLEWQGNTEAFF.

This clonotype appeared a few times. This rearrangement joins TRBV7-9 to TRBJ2-3, with TRBD1 matching over 8 bases. V shed 5 bases, J shed 6 bases, and the junction held 7 bases outside the gene matches. This CDR3 spans 14 amino acids. Germline lookup yields CDR1 SEHNR and CDR2 FQNEAQ (reference sequence). The CDR3 sequence: CASSGPGGGDTQYF. As DNA, the CDR3 is TGTGCCAGCAGCGGTCCAGGGGGCGGTGATACGCAGTATTTT.

This clonotype was seen repeatedly, ten times or more. This chain connects TRBV7-6 to TRBJ1-5; a possible D gene is TRBD1 (6 bases). The ends were cut back, 6 bases at V and 1 base at J, with 10 bases in the middle. The germline V gene has CDR1 SGHVS and CDR2 FNYEAQ. The CDR3 loop spans 14 amino acids. The CDR3 coding sequence is TGTGCCAGCAGTCCAGACAGGAGCAATCAGCCCCAGCATTTT. It specifies CASSPDRSNQPQHF.

The CDR3 sequence: CASVGEGGGNTEAFF. CDR3 nucleotides: TGTGCCAGCGTCGGGGAGGGGGGGGGGAACACTGAAGCTTTCTTT. This sequence joins TRBV7-6 and TRBJ1-1; possible D gene TRBD1, 6 bases. The germline V and J ends were trimmed by 8 bases and 1 base, with 17 bases remaining between them. CDR1 is SGHVS and CDR2 is FNYEAQ in the germline V gene. CDR3 length: 15 amino acids.

The chain employs TRBV9 and TRBJ1-2, with TRBD1 identical over 12 bases. J was trimmed by 7 bases and V by 6 bases; bases with no gene match: 10. The CDR3 length is 15 residues. The germline V gene has CDR1 SGDLS and CDR2 YYNGEE. CDR3 amino acids: CASTPRDRGPSGYTF. In nucleotides, the CDR3 is TGTGCCAGCACCCCCCGGGACAGGGGGCCAAGTGGCTACACCTTC.

This chain uses TRBV7-8 with TRBJ2-7; D unresolved. The CDR3 spans 11 residues. Trimming stripped 1 base from V and 5 bases from J, with 3 bases between. The germline V gene has CDR1 SGHVS and CDR2 FQNEAQ. The CDR3 reads CASSLDDEQYF. The CDR3 DNA reads as TGTGCCAGCAGCTTAGACGACGAGCAGTACTTC.

The gene calls are TRBV6-1 and TRBJ2-7; TRBD1 matches at 8 bases. With 1 base clipped from V and 3 bases from J, the junction kept 8 bases outside the gene matches. Germline V lookup: CDR1 MNHNS, CDR2 SASEGT. The CDR3 sequence is 16 residues long. The CDR3 is CASSEDGQGVYYEQYV. CDR3 DNA: TGTGCCAGCAGTGAAGATGGACAGGGAGTTTACTACGAGCAGTACGTC.

This clonotype was detected ten times or more. The chain employs TRBV6-2 or TRBV6-3 and TRBJ2-3; D is undetermined. Germline CDR1 is MNHEY and CDR2 is SVGEGT. The CDR3 covers 14 residues. Trimming took 1 base from V and 4 from J, leaving 9 bases between them. For the CDR3, the DNA is TGTGCCAGCAGTTACTTTGGACCCCCAGATACGCAGTATTTT. Translation gives CASSYFGPPDTQYF.

The rearrangement uses TRBV24-1 and TRBJ2-7; TRBD1 aligns across 9 bases. This CDR3 is 14 amino acids long. Germline values: CDR1 KGHDR, CDR2 SFDVKD. V trimming: 5 bases; J trimming: 5 bases; junction bases outside the gene matches: 6. In DNA, the CDR3 is TGTGCCACCAGTGTTTTAACAGGGGGCCACGAGCAGTACGTC. This codes for CATSVLTGGHEQYV.

There are many counts of this clonotype. V and J are TRBV6-5 and TRBJ1-2; D unclear. CDR1 MNHEY and CDR2 SVGAGI come from the germline V gene. The ends were cut back, 0 bases at V and 6 bases at J, with 8 bases in the middle. There are 13 residues in the CDR3. The CDR3 bases are TGTGCCAGCAGTTACTCGGCGTATGATGGCTACACCTTC. Translated, it gives CASSYSAYDGYTF.

This clonotype has at least ten counts. Its ends do not fully match the called genes, so a read error is possible. V and J are TRBV7-7 and TRBJ2-2; D gene uncertain. Germline values: CDR1 SSHAT, CDR2 FNYEAQ (reference sequence). This CDR3 is 12 amino acids long. The CDR3 nucleotides read TGTGCTAGCAGCCCCCGTCCCGGGGAGCTGTTTTTT. Protein product: CASSPRPGELFF.

The chain uses TRBV7-8 and TRBJ1-6; 8 bases map to TRBD1. This CDR3 is 16 amino acids long. CDR1 is SGHVS, CDR2 FQNEAQ, per germline. V shed 5 bases, J shed 10 bases, and the junction held 13 bases outside the gene matches. The CDR3 bases are TGTGCCAGCAGCCCCGGCCGACAGGGGTTCGGGTCACCCCTCCACTTT. It is translated as CASSPGRQGFGSPLHF.

There are a few counts of this clonotype. The chain uses TRBV4-1 and TRBJ1-1; possible D gene TRBD1, 6 bases. The CDR3 has 16 amino acids. Trimming removed 3 bases at V and 2 bases at J, with 16 bases between. Germline values: CDR1 MGHRA, CDR2 YSYEKL. The CDR3 loop is CASSHLAGRGNTEAFF. CDR3 in DNA: TGCGCCAGCAGCCATTTAGCAGGCAGGGGAAACACTGAAGCTTTCTTT.

The V and J genes are TRBV4-1 and TRBJ1-5, with 7 bases lining up with TRBD1. V was pared by 1 base and J by 4 bases, with 7 bases of the junction left unmatched. The CDR3 is 16 residues long. Germline V gives CDR1 MGHRA, CDR2 YSYEKL. The CDR3 DNA reads TGCGCCAGCAGCCAAGGACCACCAGGGGGGAATCAGCCCCAGCATTTT. This sequence encodes CASSQGPPGGNQPQHF.

This clonotype was recorded at least ten times. This chain links TRBV7-2 with TRBJ2-1; no firm D call. This CDR3 comprises 11 residues. The germline V gene encodes CDR1 SGHTA and CDR2 FQGNSA. Trimming cost V 6 bases and J 9 bases, with 9 bases left between them. CDR3 DNA: TGTGCCAGCAGATCTGGTAGTGAGCAGTTCTTC. Amino acids: CASRSGSEQFF.